The 26 T cell receptor beta chains given below trace back to one sample, sequenced in a study of T-cell reconstitution after alpha-beta-depleted transplantation in children. A library of TCRbeta sequences, prepared with unique molecular identifiers, was generated. MiXCR, run by TCRdb on the PCR reads, gives a single entry per CDR3 protein. The table has some 840,000 distinct CDR3 sequences, about 16% seen once. Sequencing used PBMCs, mostly from graft donor cells, obtained 360 days after TCRalphabeta/CD19-depleted stem cell transplant. Receptor source: a male patient between 5 and 17 years old who had a stem cell transplant for acute lymphoblastic leukemia, so the T cells may come from the graft donor.

The chain recombines TRBV13 with TRBJ1-5; D remains unclear. The germline V and J ends were trimmed by 0 bases and 4 bases, with 10 bases remaining between them. This CDR3 region has 15 residues. The germline gives CDR1 PRHDT, CDR2 FYEKMQ (reference sequence). The CDR3 region is CASSLGVQINQPQHF. The CDR3, as DNA: TGTGCCAGCAGCTTAGGGGTACAGATAAATCAGCCCCAGCATTTT.

This clonotype appeared a few times. This chain joins TRBV12-5 and TRBJ2-7; 13 bases match TRBD2. The CDR3 consists of 17 residues. With 1 base clipped from V and 4 bases from J, the junction kept 7 bases outside the gene matches. Germline V gene lookup returns CDR1 LGHNT and CDR2 FRNRAP. DNA for the CDR3: TGTGCTAGTGGTTTGGGGGCACTAGCGGGAGGGCTTTACGAGCAGTACTTC. Protein: CASGLGALAGGLYEQYF.

Many counts were recorded for this clonotype. The genes are TRBV7-9 and TRBJ1-5, with a weak D call TRBD1 (5 bases). V dropped 1 base and J dropped 0 bases, with 13 bases sitting between them. CDR1 and CDR2 (germline): SEHNR, FQNEAQ (reference sequence). The CDR3 runs 17 residues. CDR3 in amino acids: CASSLGLVRDSNQPQHF. The CDR3 DNA is TGTGCCAGCAGCTTAGGCCTTGTCAGGGATAGCAATCAGCCCCAGCATTTT.

The chain uses TRBV12-3 or TRBV12-4 and TRBJ2-4; no clear D. V lost 8 bases, J lost 0 bases, and 11 bases lay in between. The CDR3 runs to 14 residues. Here the CDR3 reads CASEADLAKNIQYF. The CDR3 nucleotides read TGTGCCAGCGAAGCTGATCTAGCCAAAAACATTCAGTACTTC.

This clonotype was recorded at least ten times. The chain is built from TRBV20-1 and TRBJ1-4, with TRBD1 as a possible D gene (5 bases). The CDR3 consists of 14 residues. Trimming removed 3 bases at V and 3 bases at J, with 11 bases between. From germline, CDR1 is DFQATT and CDR2 SNEGSKA (reference sequence). The CDR3 loop is CSARETVPNEKLFF. The DNA of the CDR3 is TGCAGTGCTAGGGAGACAGTCCCTAATGAAAAACTGTTTTTT.

This chain uses TRBV12-2 with TRBJ1-2. TRBV12-2 is a known pseudogene. This CDR3 spans 17 amino acids. The CDR3 DNA sequence: TGTGCAAGTCGCTCCGGGCAGCGGGGGGCAGGGCTCTATGGCTACACCTTC. The encoded protein is CASRSGQRGAGLYGYTF.

CDR3 bases: TGTGCCAGCAGCTTGCCGCCAGGGCTCTACAATGAGCAGTTCTTC. Translation: CASSLPPGLYNEQFF. This sequence joins TRBV5-4 and TRBJ2-1; D is possibly TRBD1 (5 bases). Germline loops: CDR1 SGHNT, CDR2 YYREEE (reference sequence). V was pared by 1 base and J by 3 bases, with 11 bases between. There are 15 residues in the CDR3.

A few counts support this clonotype. The chain employs TRBV5-1 and TRBJ2-7; 8 nucleotides align to TRBD2. V was pared by 4 bases and J by 3 bases, with 21 bases of the junction left unmatched. This CDR3 region has 19 residues. Looked up from germline, CDR1 is SGHRS and CDR2 is YFSETQ. The CDR3 spells CASSMRPLGTSSRYYEQYF. The CDR3 DNA reads TGCGCCAGCAGCATGCGCCCTCTCGGGACTAGTTCTAGGTACTACGAGCAGTACTTC. The full variable domain, completed using reference TRBV5-1 and TRBJ2-7, is KAGVTQTPRYLIKTRGQQVTLSCSPISGHRSVSWYQQTPGQGLQFLFEYFSETQRNKGNFPGRFSGRQFSNSRSEMNVSTLELGDSALYLCASSMRPLGTSSRYYEQYFGPGTRLTVT.

This clonotype has at least ten counts. The genes are TRBV27 and TRBJ2-1; 11 nucleotides line up with TRBD2. The germline gives CDR1 MNHEY, CDR2 SMNVEV (reference sequence). This CDR3 is 14 amino acids long. Trimming at V came to 7 bases and at J to 7 bases, leaving 6 bases not matched to a gene. This chain's CDR3 is CASTLLAGVNEQFF. DNA of the CDR3: TGTGCCAGCACCTTACTAGCGGGAGTTAATGAGCAGTTCTTC.

V gene TRBV7-8 combines with J gene TRBJ2-1; 9 nucleotides match TRBD1. V lost 5 bases to trimming and J lost 8 bases; unmatched junction nucleotides: 10. The CDR3 runs 15 residues. Germline loops: CDR1 SGHVS, CDR2 FQNEAQ. The CDR3 DNA sequence: TGTGCCAGCAGCCCTCCGGGACAGGGATATGATGAGCAGTTCTTC. As protein: CASSPPGQGYDEQFF.

The chain links TRBV14 to TRBJ2-1; D gene uncertain. V was pared by 1 base and J by 5 bases, with 15 bases between. The CDR3 consists of 16 residues. Germline lookup yields CDR1 SGHDN and CDR2 FVKESK. CDR3 protein: CASSQGPGLPNNEQFF. For the CDR3, the DNA is TGTGCCAGCAGCCAAGGGCCGGGCCTTCCCAACAATGAGCAGTTCTTC.

This clonotype was counted a few times. J is TRBJ1-2 and V is TRBV4-1; D perhaps matches TRBD1 (5 bases). This CDR3 is 16 amino acids long. The V end lost 1 base, the J end lost 2 bases, and 14 bases lay between the germline ends. From germline, CDR1 is MGHRA and CDR2 YSYEKL. The CDR3 region is CASSQGSLRGNYGYTF. CDR3 nucleotide sequence: TGCGCCAGCAGCCAAGGTAGCCTTAGGGGAAACTATGGCTACACCTTC.

This clonotype was counted between two and nine times. Likely a read error: the CDR3 ends without its conserved phenylalanine or tryptophan. The chain uses TRBV29-1 and TRBJ2-1; perhaps TRBD1 as D (6 bases). V was pared by 6 bases and J by 7 bases, with 25 bases between. Looked up from germline, CDR1 is SQVTM and CDR2 is ANQGSEA. The CDR3 is made up of 16 amino acids. The CDR3 region is CSVKKARGILDNEQFV. The CDR3 DNA is TGCAGCGTCAAAAAGGCCAGGGGCATTCTGGATAATGAGCAGTTCGTC.

This clonotype came up many times. The chain is built from TRBV5-1 and TRBJ1-3, with D possibly being TRBD1 (5 bases). The V and J ends lost 3 bases and 2 bases respectively, with 12 bases between them. The germline CDR1 and CDR2 sequences are SGHRS and YFSETQ. This CDR3 has 15 residues. Here the CDR3 DNA reads TGCGCCAGCAGCTCCGGGGCGCGGGCTGGAAACACCATATATTTT. This sequence encodes CASSSGARAGNTIYF.

V usage is TRBV12-3 or TRBV12-4 and J usage is TRBJ1-5; 9 nucleotides line up with TRBD1. The CDR3 is made up of 17 amino acids. The junction had 12 bases not matched to a gene; V was cut back by 6 bases and J by 3 bases. The CDR3 loop reads CASRNLTGTGINQPQHF. The CDR3 bases are TGTGCCAGCAGAAATCTTACTGGGACAGGGATCAATCAGCCCCAGCATTTT.

V and J are TRBV20-1 and TRBJ2-7; D might be TRBD2 (5 bases). The V end was cut by 6 bases, the J end by 4 bases, with 19 bases between. The germline CDR1 and CDR2 sequences are DFQATT and SNEGSKA (reference sequence). This CDR3 region has 14 residues. The CDR3 DNA reads as TGCAGTGCCCTCCTACGCGGGCCAGGTTACGAGCAGTACTTC. Protein: CSALLRGPGYEQYF.

The chain links TRBV12-3 or TRBV12-4 to TRBJ1-5; D not resolved. The CDR3 contains 17 residues. Deletions cut 1 base from V and 0 bases from J, with 13 bases between. CDR3 in amino acids: CASSLVPAEYSNQPQHF. In nucleotides, the CDR3 is TGTGCCAGCAGTTTAGTCCCGGCTGAATATAGCAATCAGCCCCAGCATTTT.

This clonotype was seen repeatedly, ten times or more. The genes are TRBV12-3 or TRBV12-4 and TRBJ2-7; D possibly corresponds to TRBD1 (5 bases). V lost 0 bases and J lost 4, with 16 bases in between. The CDR3 has 16 amino acids. The CDR3 DNA is TGTGCCAGCAGTTTAGCACTCCCAGTCAGGGTATACGAGCAGTACTTC. This translates into CASSLALPVRVYEQYF.

The J gene is TRBJ1-5, the V gene TRBV12-5, with TRBD1 matching over 7 bases. With V trimmed by 7 bases and J by 2 bases, 11 bases remained unmatched. The length of the CDR3 is 16 residues. CDR1 and CDR2 (germline): LGHNT, FRNRAP. The CDR3 is CASVIQGTQGNQPQHF. The CDR3 coding sequence is TGTGCTAGTGTTATACAGGGGACTCAAGGCAATCAGCCCCAGCATTTT.

This clonotype has a handful of counts. The chain couples TRBV20-1 to TRBJ1-4, with TRBD1 as a possible D gene (6 bases). The germline V gene encodes CDR1 DFQATT and CDR2 SNEGSKA (reference sequence). This CDR3 spans 14 amino acids. The V end lost 6 bases, the J end lost 7 bases, and 18 bases lay between the germline ends. CDR3 amino acids: CSAPQGGWGEKLFF. CDR3 nucleotide sequence: TGCAGTGCCCCACAGGGAGGGTGGGGTGAAAAACTGTTTTTT.

This clonotype showed up just a few times. V is TRBV20-1 and J is TRBJ1-1; TRBD1 is a possible D gene (5 bases). The germline V gene has CDR1 DFQATT and CDR2 SNEGSKA (reference sequence). The CDR3 is made up of 13 amino acids. The V gene lost 3 bases and the J gene lost 4 bases, with 12 bases spanning the gap. The CDR3 nucleotides read TGCAGTGCTAGCTTAGGGGCGGGCACTGAAGCTTTCTTT. Protein: CSASLGAGTEAFF.

The chain links TRBV6-2 or TRBV6-3 to TRBJ1-5; D is uncertain. The CDR3 spans 13 residues. V lost 5 bases and J 9 bases, leaving 14 bases between the germline ends. The germline gives CDR1 MNHEY, CDR2 SVGEGT. The CDR3 bases are TGTGCCAGCAGTCCGCCAACAAGGAGGCCCCAGCATTTT. Amino acid sequence: CASSPPTRRPQHF.

This clonotype was seen only a few times. The rearrangement uses TRBV29-1 and TRBJ2-3; TRBD2 matches at 7 bases. The V segment lost 4 bases and the J segment 1 base; nucleotides outside the gene matches: 8. CDR3 size: 15 residues. Germline CDR1 and CDR2: SQVTM and ANQGSEA. This CDR3 reads CSVAMTSRRTDTQYF. The CDR3 nucleotides read TGCAGCGTTGCGATGACTAGCCGGCGCACAGATACGCAGTATTTT.

The rearrangement uses TRBV25-1 and TRBJ1-1; D gene uncertain. There are 14 residues in the CDR3. Germline V gene lookup returns CDR1 MGHDK and CDR2 SYGVNS. Between the trimmed V and J ends, which lost 5 bases and 1 base, there was a span of 11 bases. This CDR3 reads CASSFREKNTEAFF. The CDR3, as DNA: TGTGCCAGCAGTTTCCGAGAGAAGAACACTGAAGCTTTCTTT.

This chain connects TRBV27 to TRBJ2-3; possible D gene TRBD2, 6 bases. CDR1 and CDR2 (germline): MNHEY, SMNVEV (reference sequence). V lost 8 bases and J 4 bases, leaving 16 bases between the germline ends. This CDR3 has 14 residues. The CDR3 region has the DNA TGTGCCAGCCGTTCCGGGAGTACCGCAGATACGCAGTATTTT. Encoded protein: CASRSGSTADTQYF.

In its sample, this clonotype was seen a few times. The chain employs TRBV7-6 and TRBJ2-1; a weak D match, TRBD1 (6 bases). The V end lost 5 bases, the J end lost 4 bases, and 15 bases lay between the germline ends. Germline V gives CDR1 SGHVS, CDR2 FNYEAQ. The CDR3 consists of 15 residues. The CDR3 loop is CASSLPGTPYNEQFF. The DNA for the CDR3 is TGTGCCAGCAGCCTCCCCGGGACACCTTACAATGAGCAGTTCTTC.